The source of this T cell receptor (beta chain) is a study of cytomegalovirus exposure and HLA in healthy donors. Whole-study results and caveats: The authors confirmed in vitro that three CMV-associated chains were specific for CMV antigens. An assumption of roughly uniform sequencing depth across donors underlay the presence/absence analyses. There were 150 or so TCR beta chains listed as cytomegalovirus-associated.

Germline V gene data show CDR1 as SSHAT and CDR2 as FNYEAQ (reference sequence). The CDR3 has 13 amino acids. Healthy bone marrow donors made up the cohort. Vbeta (60) and Jbeta (13) primers were used in the PCR. Assay used: immunoSEQ multiplex PCR; TCRdb lists only in-frame clones, some missing. The profile shows roughly 180,000 clones, approximately 80% of them singletons. A remark on this clone: Its target is not known. At one end the junction does not follow the germline gene, possibly because of a read error.

The clonotype originates from a girl aged 5-17 years in good health and CMV-seropositive. The chain couples TRBV7-7 to TRBJ2-1; tentatively, D is TRBD1 (6 bases). The sequenced material came from PBMCs. The CDR3 region is CASSANRDNEQFF. CDR3 DNA: TGTGCTAGCAGCGCCAACAGGGACAATGAGCAGTTCTTC.